A single sample is the source of the 6 T cell receptor beta chains below, sequenced in a study of blood T cell repertoires in COVID-19. Generated by immunoSEQ multiplex PCR, the TCRdb table keeps only in-frame clones and is missing some. This sample carries over 250,000 clones, approximately 85% of them seen once, and the ten largest clones take approximately 10%. Sequencing was carried out using peripheral blood. Receptors were obtained from a woman aged 70-85 years with acute or convalescent COVID-19.

This chain connects TRBV25-1 to TRBJ1-2, with 8 bases lining up with TRBD1. The CDR3 has 17 residues. Looked up from germline, CDR1 is MGHDK and CDR2 is SYGVNS. The junction had 15 bases not matched to a gene; V was cut back by 0 bases and J by 9 bases. CDR3 bases: TGTGCCAGCAGTGAATACGACCCAGGGGGCACCCGTTCTAGCTACACCTTC. It encodes CASSEYDPGGTRSSYTF.

The chain is built from TRBV4-1 and TRBJ1-3; weak D call: TRBD1 (5 bases). This CDR3 has 16 residues. Germline V CDR1 and CDR2: MGHRA, YSYEKL. The V and J ends lost 4 bases and 0 bases respectively, with 13 bases between them. In nucleotides, the CDR3 is TGCGCCAGCAGCCCGCCGGGCAGGGACTCTGGAAACACCATATATTTT. Translating gives CASSPPGRDSGNTIYF.

The CDR3 nucleotides read TGTGCCAGCAGCTTGGACATGCCGGGGAACTATGGCTACACCTTC. Translation: CASSLDMPGNYGYTF. The chain has TRBV5-6 and TRBJ1-2, with no clear D. The length of the CDR3 is 15 residues. Trimming took 0 bases from V and 2 from J, leaving 11 bases between them. From germline, CDR1 is SGHDT and CDR2 YYEEEE. The complete variable domain, with remaining parts taken from reference TRBV5-6 and TRBJ1-2, reads DAGVTQSPTHLIKTRGQQVTLRCSPKSGHDTVSWYQQALGQGPQFIFQYYEEEERQRGNFPDRFSGHQFPNYSSELNVNALLLGDSALYLCASSLDMPGNYGYTFGSGTRLTVV.

CDR3: CASSPGASGGQETQYF. DNA of the CDR3: TGTGCCAGCAGCCCAGGAGCTAGCGGGGGTCAAGAGACCCAGTACTTC. The rearrangement uses TRBV11-3 and TRBJ2-5; 10 nucleotides agree with TRBD2. Germline V lookup: CDR1 SGHNT, CDR2 YENEEA. CDR3 length equals 16 residues. The ends lost 5 bases at V and 2 bases at J; junction bases unmatched: 8.

The V and J genes are TRBV5-1 and TRBJ1-2, with D possibly being TRBD1 (5 bases). CDR1 is SGHRS and CDR2 is YFSETQ in the germline V gene. V was cut by 4 bases and J by 4 bases, with 17 bases left in between. This CDR3 comprises 15 residues. The CDR3 here is CASSPWGDSRYGYTF. The DNA for the CDR3 is TGCGCCAGCAGCCCGTGGGGGGACTCTCGCTATGGCTACACCTTC. Complete variable domain (other parts from reference TRBV5-1 and TRBJ1-2): KAGVTQTPRYLIKTRGQQVTLSCSPISGHRSVSWYQQTPGQGLQFLFEYFSETQRNKGNFPGRFSGRQFSNSRSEMNVSTLELGDSALYLCASSPWGDSRYGYTFGSGTRLTVV.

The rearrangement uses TRBV30 and TRBJ1-2; D remains ambiguous. CDR3 length equals 14 residues. V was pared by 4 bases and J by 6 bases, with 18 bases between. Looked up from germline, CDR1 is GTSNPN and CDR2 is SVGIG (reference sequence). The DNA for the CDR3 is TGTGCCTGGAAAGGGCTCCGTGCCGGGGATGGCTACACCTTC. Protein sequence: CAWKGLRAGDGYTF.